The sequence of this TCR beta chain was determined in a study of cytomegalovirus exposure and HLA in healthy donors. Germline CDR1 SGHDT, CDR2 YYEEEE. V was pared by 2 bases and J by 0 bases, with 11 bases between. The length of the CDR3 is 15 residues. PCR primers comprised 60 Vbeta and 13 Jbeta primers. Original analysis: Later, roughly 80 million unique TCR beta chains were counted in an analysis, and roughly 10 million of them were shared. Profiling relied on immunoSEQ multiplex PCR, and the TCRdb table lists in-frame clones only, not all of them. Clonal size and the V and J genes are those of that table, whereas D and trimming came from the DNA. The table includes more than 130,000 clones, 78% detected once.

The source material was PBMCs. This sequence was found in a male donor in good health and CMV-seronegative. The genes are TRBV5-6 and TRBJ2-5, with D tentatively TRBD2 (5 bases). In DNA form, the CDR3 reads TGTGCCAGCAGCTTAACTCGGACTTACCAAGAGACCCAGTACTTC. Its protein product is CASSLTRTYQETQYF.